This is a list of T cell receptor beta chains from one sample in a study of cytomegalovirus exposure and HLA in healthy donors. Only in-frame clones appear in the TCRdb table, and some are missing; sequencing was by immunoSEQ multiplex PCR. This sample yields about 160,000 clones, of which just under 65% are seen a single time; around 7.1% belongs to the top ten. Sequencing was carried out using PBMCs. The receptors derive from an older woman in good health and CMV-seropositive. The CDR3 runs from the conserved cysteine through the conserved F or W. Each record gives: J gene, V gene, D gene, clone size, CDR3 protein, CDR3 DNA. A D gene is named only where the DNA matches it firmly. Expanded clones get a size class; other rows say once, few or many, or leave the size out.

TRBJ2-2	TRBV5-1	TRBD2	.	CASSWTRANTGELFF	TGCGCCAGCAGCTGGACTAGGGCGAACACCGGGGAGCTGTTTTTT
TRBJ2-1	TRBV6-6	.	.	CASSYMGSSYNEQFF	TGTGCCAGCAGTTACATGGGCTCCTCCTACAATGAGCAGTTCTTC
TRBJ2-5	TRBV7-3	.	.	CASRGGLPSGGETQYF	TGTGCCAGCCGGGGGGGTTTGCCCTCAGGGGGAGAGACCCAGTACTTC
TRBJ2-5	TRBV7-2	.	.	CASSRSRLEETQYF	TGTGCCAGCAGCCGCTCGAGACTGGAAGAGACCCAGTACTTC
TRBJ2-1	TRBV4-1	.	.	CASSQDAGNIGNEQFF	TGCGCCAGCAGCCAAGACGCGGGAAATATAGGGAATGAGCAGTTCTTC
TRBJ1-4	TRBV27	.	.	CASMGHYNEKLFF	TGTGCCAGCATGGGACATTATAATGAAAAACTGTTTTTT
TRBJ2-1	TRBV7-3	TRBD2	once	CASSLRTSGYNEQFF	TGTGCCAGCAGCTTAAGGACTAGCGGATACAATGAGCAGTTCTTC
TRBJ2-7	TRBV7-9	TRBD2	.	CASSTGTSSYEQYF	TGTGCCAGCAGTACCGGGACTAGCTCCTACGAGCAGTACTTC
TRBJ2-7	TRBV25-1	TRBD1	.	CASSEYRGTGFYEQYF	TGTGCCAGCAGTGAATATAGGGGGACAGGGTTCTACGAGCAGTACTTC
TRBJ1-3	TRBV7-2	TRBD1	.	CASSLGKGARGNTIYF	TGTGCCAGCAGCTTAGGGAAGGGGGCGAGAGGAAACACCATATATTTT
TRBJ2-1	TRBV18	.	.	CASSWGAYNEQFF	TGTGCCAGCTCATGGGGGGCCTACAATGAGCAGTTCTTC
TRBJ1-1	TRBV6-6	.	once	CASSYSIDSTEAFF	TGTGCCAGCAGTTACTCGATAGATAGCACTGAAGCTTTTTTT
TRBJ1-3	TRBV5-6	.	few	CASSAPGLKAGNTIYF	TGTGCCAGCAGCGCCCCGGGACTTAAGGCTGGAAACACCATATATTTT
TRBJ2-7	TRBV4-1	.	.	CASSHPGHYYEQYF	TGCGCCAGCAGCCACCCGGGACACTACTACGAGCAGTACTTC
TRBJ1-1	TRBV5-1	.	.	CASSFLSGENTEAFF	TGCGCCAGCAGCTTTCTCTCAGGGGAGAACACTGAAGCTTTCTTT
TRBJ1-1	TRBV5-1	TRBD1	.	CASSYRTGVNTEAFF	TGCGCCAGCAGCTATCGGACAGGCGTGAACACTGAAGCTTTCTTT
TRBJ2-7	TRBV6-6	TRBD2	.	CASSYSSGSYEQYF	TGTGCCAGCAGTTACTCTAGCGGGAGCTACGAGCAGTACTTC
TRBJ2-1	TRBV2	TRBD2	.	CASSNLGLYNEQFF	TGTGCCAGCTCGAACCTGGGACTATACAATGAGCAGTTCTTC
TRBJ2-7	TRBV30	.	few	CAWSVHLRGEQYF	TGTGCCTGGAGTGTACACCTCAGGGGCGAGCAGTACTTC
TRBJ1-2	TRBV18	TRBD1	.	CASSPGTGAARSYGYTF	TGTGCCAGCTCACCTGGGACAGGGGCCGCCAGGTCCTATGGCTACACCTTC
TRBJ2-1	TRBV5-4	TRBD2	few	CASSAPGTSASDEQFF	TGTGCCAGCAGCGCCCCCGGGACTAGCGCAAGCGATGAGCAGTTCTTC
TRBJ2-1	TRBV4-3	.	.	CASSQDLAGRYNEQFF	TGCGCCAGCAGCCAAGATTTGGCAGGGCGGTACAATGAGCAGTTCTTC
TRBJ2-7	TRBV10-3	TRBD1	.	CAISDRAYEQYF	TGTGCCATCTCGGACAGGGCCTACGAGCAGTACTTC
TRBJ1-4	TRBV9	TRBD1	.	CASSPTRGPSTNEKLFF	TGTGCCAGCAGCCCCACCAGGGGGCCATCAACTAATGAAAAACTGTTTTTT
TRBJ2-2	TRBV11-2	.	.	CASSLTTLHSTGELFF	TGTGCCAGCAGCCTAACGACTCTTCATTCAACCGGGGAGCTGTTTTTT
TRBJ2-5	TRBV6-6	.	few	CASSHGPGQETQYF	TGTGCCAGCAGTCACGGACCGGGGCAAGAGACCCAGTACTTC
TRBJ2-7	TRBV13	.	few	CASSARDSDSYEQYF	TGTGCCAGCAGCGCCCGGGATTCCGATTCCTACGAGCAGTACTTC
TRBJ2-1	TRBV6-5	TRBD1	.	CASSYFATGGKDEQFF	TGTGCCAGCAGTTACTTCGCCACAGGGGGTAAGGATGAGCAGTTCTTC
TRBJ2-1	TRBV13	.	.	CASSGGGGNEQFF	TGTGCCAGCAGCGGGGGAGGAGGGAATGAGCAGTTCTTC
TRBJ2-1	TRBV7-3	TRBD1	once	CASSFGQGDEQFF	TGTGCCAGCAGCTTCGGACAGGGAGATGAGCAGTTCTTC
TRBJ2-5	TRBV6-1	.	.	CASSGVRGQETQYF	TGTGCCAGCAGTGGGGTCAGGGGCCAAGAGACCCAGTACTTC
TRBJ2-7	TRBV5-8	.	.	CASSAPGEQYF	TGTGCCAGCAGCGCTCCCGGGGAGCAGTACTTC
TRBJ1-1	TRBV6-1	TRBD1	few	CASTDRGQTEAFF	TGTGCCAGCACTGATAGGGGGCAAACTGAAGCTTTCTTT
TRBJ1-5	TRBV5-1	TRBD1	few	CASSLGQLENQPQHF	TGCGCCAGCAGCCTGGGACAGCTCGAAAATCAGCCCCAGCATTTT
TRBJ2-2	TRBV7-2	TRBD2	.	CASSPTREHTGELFF	TGTGCCAGCAGCCCTACGCGGGAGCACACCGGGGAGCTGTTTTTT
TRBJ2-5	TRBV5-1	.	.	CASSFGQQLQETQYF	TGCGCCAGCAGCTTCGGACAGCAACTCCAAGAGACCCAGTACTTC